This T cell receptor beta chain was captured in a study of T cell responses to AZD1222 COVID-19 vaccine. In the study overall: Doses given second, at about 4 or about 12 weeks, were pooled. Study-wide findings and caveats: Two AZD1222 administrations were followed by greater Spike-specific TCR breadth and depth. The sample set comprised mostly white British donors with more females, and clonal diversity was possibly underestimated.

About this clone itself: Its antigen is currently unknown.

The CDR3 runs 14 residues. Between the trimmed V and J ends, which lost 5 bases and 7 bases, there was a span of 14 bases. Germline V gives CDR1 LNHDA, CDR2 SQIVND (reference sequence). Generated by immunoSEQ multiplex PCR, the TCRdb table keeps only in-frame clones and is missing some. The sample shows some 96,000 clones, less than 90% of them seen only once. The chain uses TRBV19 and TRBJ1-4; D gene uncertain. The sample here was peripheral blood, taken on day 0 of AZD1222 vaccination. The source is an adult in good health. The CDR3 DNA reads as TGTGCCAGTAGTCCCTCATCAGGCGTTGAAAAACTGTTTTTT. Translating it yields CASSPSSGVEKLFF.